This entry lists 25 T cell receptor beta chains sequenced from one sample in a study of blood T cell repertoires in COVID-19 (dated by TCRdb to the early 2020s). Library preparation employed the immunoSEQ multiplex PCR assay. TCRdb mirrors the immuneACCESS table, restricted to in-frame sequences. Some clones are absent from its copies; in checked studies, under half trace to an unresolved V gene, and the reason for the others is unknown. For this sample the table gives 400,000 to 500,000 clones, of which around nine tenths were detected only once. 1.5% to 2% of the sample is taken by the ten largest. The specimen was PBMCs or T cells enriched from blood (not recorded which). These receptor sequences come from a woman between 40 and 50 years old who had recovered from COVID-19.

The chain combines TRBV27 with TRBJ1-2; 9 positions agree with TRBD1. This CDR3 has 14 residues. With V trimmed by 6 bases and J by 4 bases, 6 bases remained unmatched. Germline loops: CDR1 MNHEY, CDR2 SMNVEV (reference sequence). The CDR3 region is CASSPGTGTYGYTF. CDR3 bases: TGTGCCAGCAGCCCCGGGACAGGGACCTATGGCTACACCTTC.

This clone was detected many times. CDR3 amino acids: CASSELAGGPDTQYF. The CDR3 coding sequence is TGTGCCAGCAGTGAACTAGCGGGAGGGCCAGATACGCAGTATTTT. J is TRBJ2-3 and V is TRBV6-1; 12 positions match TRBD2. V was pared by 2 bases and J by 4 bases, with 1 base of the junction left unmatched. Germline V gene lookup returns CDR1 MNHNS and CDR2 SASEGT. This CDR3 region has 15 residues.

The chain is built from TRBV25-1 and TRBJ2-5; TRBD1 matches 8 bases. CDR1 is MGHDK and CDR2 is SYGVNS in the germline V gene. The ends lost 4 bases at V and 7 bases at J; junction bases unmatched: 17. The CDR3 consists of 17 residues. CDR3 in DNA: TGTGCCAGCAGTGGGGGGCAGGGGGCGAGATTTTTCGGGACCCAGTACTTC. Translating it yields CASSGGQGARFFGTQYF.

The V call is TRBV15, the J call TRBJ2-1, with 8 nucleotides matching TRBD1. The CDR3 consists of 17 residues. The V segment lost 3 bases and the J segment 5 bases; nucleotides outside the gene matches: 12. Germline V gives CDR1 LNHNV, CDR2 YYDKDF (reference sequence). CDR3 bases: TGTGCCACCAGCAGGGAAACAGGGGGTGTTGTGGACAATGAGCAGTTCTTC. Translated: CATSRETGGVVDNEQFF.

This clone was counted once. This chain joins TRBV5-6 and TRBJ1-1; D possibly corresponds to TRBD1 (6 bases). The CDR3 has 13 residues. Germline assignment: CDR1 SGHDT and CDR2 YYEEEE. The V end was cut by 4 bases, the J end by 8 bases, with 15 bases between. The CDR3 sequence is CASSPGVGTEAFF. CDR3 DNA sequence: TGTGCCAGCAGCCCAGGGGTGGGGACAGAAGCTTTCTTT.

V and J are TRBV3-1 (or the pseudogene TRBV3-2) and TRBJ1-4, with 7 bases that match TRBD1. The CDR3 spans 16 residues. Germline-derived CDR1 and CDR2 are LGHDT and YNNKEL (reference sequence). The junction had 13 bases not matched to a gene; V was cut back by 4 bases and J by 8 bases. Here the CDR3 reads CASSRGGSGKWEKLFF. As DNA, the CDR3 is TGTGCCAGCAGCCGAGGGGGCAGTGGGAAATGGGAAAAACTGTTTTTT.

The chain uses TRBV5-8 and TRBJ1-6; weak D call: TRBD1 (6 bases). The germline V and J ends were trimmed by 3 bases and 4 bases, with 17 bases remaining between them. This CDR3 region has 17 residues. Germline CDR1 is SGHTS and CDR2 is YDEGEE. CDR3 sequence reads: CASSSGQGPGYNSPLHF. CDR3 DNA: TGTGCCAGCAGCTCTGGCCAGGGGCCGGGGTATAATTCACCCCTCCACTTT.

CDR3 nucleotides: TGCGCCAGCAGCCAACTTGCTAGCGGGAGTGTTTACACAGATACGCAGTATTTT. Amino acid sequence: CASSQLASGSVYTDTQYF. The rearrangement uses TRBV4-3 and TRBJ2-3, with 10 bases aligning to TRBD2. After removal of 2 bases from V and 2 bases from J, the junction contained 10 bases not matched to a gene. The CDR3 covers 18 residues. CDR1 and CDR2 (germline): LGHNA, YSLEER.

CDR3 protein: CASSSGREADTGELFF. Written as DNA, the CDR3 is TGTGCCAGCAGCTCCGGGAGGGAGGCTGACACCGGGGAGCTGTTTTTT. The gene calls are TRBV13 and TRBJ2-2; TRBD2 matches 8 bases. This CDR3 spans 16 amino acids. The J segment lost 3 bases and the V segment lost 4 bases, leaving 7 bases of the junction unmatched. Germline lookup yields CDR1 PRHDT and CDR2 FYEKMQ (reference sequence).

The V gene is TRBV4-2, the J gene TRBJ2-1, with 7 bases lining up with TRBD1. V lost 0 bases and J lost 5; bases outside the gene matches: 4. The CDR3 loop spans 15 amino acids. The V gene's germline CDR1 is LGHNA and CDR2 YNFKEQ. In DNA, the CDR3 is TGTGCCAGCAGCCAAGATAGACAGGGACACAATGAGCAGTTCTTC. Its protein product is CASSQDRQGHNEQFF.

The chain employs TRBV7-8 and TRBJ1-1; maybe TRBD1 (6 bases). V gave up 0 bases and J gave up 0 bases, with 8 bases separating them. Germline loops: CDR1 SGHVS, CDR2 FQNEAQ. This CDR3 is 15 amino acids long. CDR3 in amino acids: CASSLATGLNTEAFF. The CDR3 region has the DNA TGTGCCAGCAGCTTAGCTACAGGGTTGAACACTGAAGCTTTCTTT.

With regard to this clone: The junction does not match germline at one end; this may be a read error. This rearrangement joins TRBV7-7 to TRBJ2-7; the D is unclear. This CDR3 comprises 13 residues. In germline, CDR1 is SSHAT, CDR2 FNYEAQ (reference sequence). The CDR3 spells CASSLAPLYRQYF. The CDR3 DNA sequence: TGTGCTAGCAGCTTAGCCCCCCTGTACAGGCAGTACTTC.

The chain uses TRBV12-3 or TRBV12-4 and TRBJ1-5, with unresolved D. V was shortened by 7 bases and J by 3 bases, with 10 bases between the two germline ends. The CDR3 runs 13 residues. The CDR3 nucleotides are TGTGCCAGCACCGAGGGAAACAATCAGCCCCAGCATTTT. This encodes CASTEGNNQPQHF.

The chain combines TRBV19 with TRBJ2-7, with D possibly TRBD1 on 5 matching bases. The CDR3 has 16 amino acids. Trimming left V 5 bases short and J 4 bases short, with 21 bases between. Germline V CDR1 and CDR2: LNHDA, SQIVND (reference sequence). CDR3 loop: CASSRSVTQETYEQYF. Here the CDR3 DNA reads TGTGCCAGTAGTCGAAGTGTGACACAGGAGACTTACGAGCAGTACTTC.

The V and J genes are TRBV3-1 (or the pseudogene TRBV3-2) and TRBJ1-1; D is unclear. There are 15 residues in the CDR3. CDR1 is LGHDT, CDR2 YNNKEL, per germline (reference sequence). Trimming removed 1 base from V and 1 base from J, with 10 bases in between. The CDR3 here is CASSQGIRQNTEAFF. The CDR3 DNA reads as TGTGCCAGCAGCCAAGGAATCCGACAGAACACTGAAGCTTTCTTT.

The chain combines TRBV18 with TRBJ2-1; 8 bases fit TRBD2. Germline V gene data show CDR1 as KGHSH and CDR2 as LQKENI. The CDR3 is 15 residues long. The trim removed 6 bases at V and 2 bases at J, leaving 6 bases unmatched. Here the CDR3 DNA reads TGTGCCAGCTCCGAGGCGGGAGGCCCCTACAATGAGCAGTTCTTC. Amino acids: CASSEAGGPYNEQFF. The complete variable domain, with remaining parts taken from reference TRBV18 and TRBJ2-1, reads NAGVMQNPRHLVRRRGQEARLRCSPMKGHSHVYWYRQLPEEGLKFMVYLQKENIIDESGMPKERFSAEFPKEGPSILRIQQVVRGDSAAYFCASSEAGGPYNEQFFGPGTRLTVL.

This chain connects TRBV7-2 to TRBJ1-2; TRBD1 agrees at 7 bases. Germline V gene sequence: CDR1 SGHTA, CDR2 FQGNSA. The length of the CDR3 is 14 residues. Trimming cost V 5 bases and J 5 bases; bases outside gene matches: 8. The CDR3 DNA reads as TGTGCCAGCAGCCAGGGACAGTGGGGGTATGGCTACACCTTC. Amino acid sequence: CASSQGQWGYGYTF.

This chain connects TRBV11-3 to TRBJ2-3, with TRBD2 matching 13 bases. The germline CDR1 and CDR2 sequences are SGHNT and YENEEA. The length of the CDR3 is 17 residues. V trimming: 5 bases; J trimming: 5 bases; junction bases outside the gene matches: 10. The CDR3 spells CASSPWTSGGEGDTQYF. The DNA for the CDR3 is TGTGCCAGCAGCCCCTGGACTAGCGGGGGCGAAGGAGATACGCAGTATTTT. The full variable domain, rest sourced from reference TRBV11-3 and TRBJ2-3, is EAGVVQSPRYKIIEKKQPVAFWCNPISGHNTLYWYLQNLGQGPELLIRYENEEAVDDSQLPKDRFSAERLKGVDSTLKIQPAELGDSAVYLCASSPWTSGGEGDTQYFGPGTRLTVL.

V usage is TRBV9 and J usage is TRBJ2-6; the D gene is possibly TRBD1 (6 bases). The V and J ends lost 0 bases and 3 bases respectively, with 16 bases between them. This CDR3 is built from 18 residues. Per germline, CDR1 SGDLS and CDR2 YYNGEE. CDR3 region: CASSVARQGWSGANVLTF. The CDR3 bases are TGTGCCAGCAGCGTAGCTAGGCAGGGGTGGAGTGGGGCCAACGTCCTGACTTTC. The full variable domain, rest sourced from reference TRBV9 and TRBJ2-6, is DSGVTQTPKHLITATGQRVTLRCSPRSGDLSVYWYQQSLDQGLQFLIQYYNGEERAKGNILERFSAQQFPDLHSELNLSSLELGDSALYFCASSVARQGWSGANVLTFGAGSRLTVL.

The CDR3 spells CASSSGSPRHEQYF. The DNA of the CDR3 is TGTGCCAGCAGCTCAGGGTCTCCCCGACACGAGCAGTACTTC. V is TRBV7-9 and J is TRBJ2-7; possibly TRBD1 for D (5 bases). The CDR3 consists of 14 residues. V was shortened by 4 bases and J by 5 bases, with 15 bases between the two germline ends. The germline gives CDR1 SEHNR, CDR2 FQNEAQ (reference sequence). The variable domain in full, completed from reference TRBV7-9 and TRBJ2-7, reads DTGVSQNPRHKITKRGQNVTFRCDPISEHNRLYWYRQTLGQGPEFLTYFQNEAQLEKSRLLSDRFSAERPKGSFSTLEIQRTEQGDSAMYLCASSSGSPRHEQYFGPGTRLTVT.

The genes are TRBV6-4 and TRBJ2-2, with D possibly matching TRBD1 (6 bases). The CDR3 extends over 15 amino acids. V lost 4 bases and J 6 bases, leaving 15 bases between the germline ends. CDR1 is MRHNA and CDR2 is SNTAGT in the germline V gene. Here the CDR3 DNA reads TGTGCCAGCAGTGTCGGCAACCAGGGGTCCGGGGAGCTGTTTTTT. Its translation is CASSVGNQGSGELFF.

The gene calls are TRBV5-1 and TRBJ2-7, with D possibly matching TRBD1 (5 bases). The CDR3 sequence is 14 residues long. From germline, CDR1 is SGHRS and CDR2 YFSETQ. Trimming took off 4 bases at V and 9 bases at J, with 20 bases between the two ends. The CDR3 loop reads CASSPDMGPLGQYF. The DNA for the CDR3 is TGCGCCAGCAGCCCCGACATGGGGCCTCTCGGGCAGTACTTC.

The J gene is TRBJ2-1, the V gene TRBV24-1; D perhaps matches TRBD2 (6 bases). Germline V gene sequence: CDR1 KGHDR, CDR2 SFDVKD. V was shortened by 3 bases and J by 5 bases, with 13 bases between the two germline ends. This CDR3 contains 15 residues. In DNA, the CDR3 is TGTGCCACCAGTGATCCCCGGGAGAAAGACAATGAGCAGTTCTTC. Protein: CATSDPREKDNEQFF.

This clone was seen a handful of times. V and J are TRBV19 and TRBJ2-6; the match to TRBD2 covers 8 bases. Looked up from germline, CDR1 is LNHDA and CDR2 is SQIVND (reference sequence). J was trimmed by 0 bases and V by 5 bases; bases with no gene match: 0. The CDR3 sequence is 15 residues long. DNA of the CDR3: TGTGCCAGTAGTCGGGGGGGCTCTGGGGCCAACGTCCTGACTTTC. It specifies CASSRGGSGANVLTF.

The genes are TRBV5-4 and TRBJ1-3; 7 nucleotides line up with TRBD1. Germline assignment: CDR1 SGHNT and CDR2 YYREEE (reference sequence). This CDR3 contains 15 residues. Germline trimming cut 0 bases from V and 4 bases from J; bases unmatched to any gene: 4. The CDR3 region is CASSLVTGTGNTIYF. The CDR3 coding sequence is TGTGCCAGCAGCTTGGTGACAGGGACCGGAAACACCATATATTTT.